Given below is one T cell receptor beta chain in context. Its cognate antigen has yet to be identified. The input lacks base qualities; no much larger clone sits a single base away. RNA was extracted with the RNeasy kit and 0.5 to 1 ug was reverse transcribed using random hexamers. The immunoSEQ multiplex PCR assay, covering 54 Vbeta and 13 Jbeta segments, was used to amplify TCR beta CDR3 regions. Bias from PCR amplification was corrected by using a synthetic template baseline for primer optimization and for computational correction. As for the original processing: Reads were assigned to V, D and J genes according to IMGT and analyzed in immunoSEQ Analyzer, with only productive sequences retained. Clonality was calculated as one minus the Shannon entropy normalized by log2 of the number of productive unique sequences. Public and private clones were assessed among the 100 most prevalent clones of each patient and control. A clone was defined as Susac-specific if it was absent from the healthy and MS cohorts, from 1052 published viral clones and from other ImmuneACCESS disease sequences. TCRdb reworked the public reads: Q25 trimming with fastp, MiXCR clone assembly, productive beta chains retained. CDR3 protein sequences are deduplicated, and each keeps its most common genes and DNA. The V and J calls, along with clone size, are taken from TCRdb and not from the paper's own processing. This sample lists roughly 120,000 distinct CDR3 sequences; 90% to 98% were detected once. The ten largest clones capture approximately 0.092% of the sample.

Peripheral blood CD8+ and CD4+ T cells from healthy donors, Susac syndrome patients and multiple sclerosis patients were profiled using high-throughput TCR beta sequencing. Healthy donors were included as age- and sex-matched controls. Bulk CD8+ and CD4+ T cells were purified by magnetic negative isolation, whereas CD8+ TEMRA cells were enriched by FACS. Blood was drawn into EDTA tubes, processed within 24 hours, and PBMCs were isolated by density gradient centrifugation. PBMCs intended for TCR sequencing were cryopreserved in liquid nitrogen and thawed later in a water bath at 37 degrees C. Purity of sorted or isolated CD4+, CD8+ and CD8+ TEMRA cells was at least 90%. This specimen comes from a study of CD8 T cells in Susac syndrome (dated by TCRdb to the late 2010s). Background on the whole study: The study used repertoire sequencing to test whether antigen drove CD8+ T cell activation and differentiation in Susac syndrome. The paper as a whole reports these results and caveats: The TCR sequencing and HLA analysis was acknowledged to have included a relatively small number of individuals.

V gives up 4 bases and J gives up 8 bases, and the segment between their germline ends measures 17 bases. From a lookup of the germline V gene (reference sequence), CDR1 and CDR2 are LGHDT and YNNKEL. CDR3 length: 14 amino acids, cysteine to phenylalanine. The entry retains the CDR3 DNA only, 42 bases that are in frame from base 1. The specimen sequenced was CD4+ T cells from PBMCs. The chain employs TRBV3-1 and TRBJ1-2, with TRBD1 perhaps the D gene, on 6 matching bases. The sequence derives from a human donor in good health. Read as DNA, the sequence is TGTGCCAGCAGCCTACTGACCGCGGGGGCGGGCTACACCTTC. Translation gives CASSLLTAGAGYTF.